The 8 T cell receptor beta chains given below trace back to one sample, sequenced in a study of cytomegalovirus exposure and HLA in healthy donors. The PCR was carried out with 60 Vbeta primers and 13 Jbeta primers. The repertoire was sequenced with immunoSEQ multiplex PCR; TCRdb's copy has only in-frame clones and lacks some. The repertoire holds roughly 240,000 clones, 70% to 90% seen once, with about 0.25% in the top ten. The material sequenced was PBMCs. These receptors came from a girl aged 2 to 10 in good health and CMV-seronegative.

V usage is TRBV30 and J usage is TRBJ2-5; TRBD2 matches at 15 bases. V was pared by 0 bases and J by 5 bases, with 10 bases of the junction left unmatched. The CDR3 length is 18 residues. Germline V gene sequence: CDR1 GTSNPN, CDR2 SVGIG (reference sequence). CDR3 region: CAWSVSRTSGRATETQYF. The CDR3 DNA reads as TGTGCCTGGAGTGTCTCCCGGACTAGCGGGAGGGCCACTGAGACCCAGTACTTC.

The chain combines TRBV5-1 with TRBJ2-7; possible D gene TRBD2, 7 bases. Trimming removed 4 bases at V and 0 bases at J, with 17 bases between. Germline assignment: CDR1 SGHRS and CDR2 YFSETQ. The CDR3 spans 16 residues. CDR3 in amino acids: CASSRSSGTSSYEQYF. The CDR3 nucleotides are TGCGCCAGCAGCCGGTCAAGCGGGACAAGCTCCTACGAGCAGTACTTC.

The V gene is TRBV11-2, the J gene TRBJ2-5; possibly TRBD2 for D (6 bases). This CDR3 contains 13 residues. Trimming removed 1 base at V and 7 bases at J, with 10 bases between. Germline V gene sequence: CDR1 SGHAT, CDR2 FQNNGV. The CDR3 loop is CASSLGAGGTQYF. The CDR3 DNA is TGTGCCAGCAGCTTAGGAGCCGGGGGGACCCAGTACTTC.

This clone was detected only a few times. Other nucleotide sequences in the sample specify the same CDR3. The genes are TRBV5-1 and TRBJ1-1; 8 bases are shared with TRBD1. J gave up 4 bases and V 6 bases, and 5 bases lay outside the gene matches. Germline V lookup: CDR1 SGHRS, CDR2 YFSETQ. The CDR3 extends over 13 amino acids. CDR3 nucleotide sequence: TGCGCCAGCACCGGAACAGGGGGCACTGAAGCTTTCTTT. Translation gives CASTGTGGTEAFF.

V usage is TRBV5-1 and J usage is TRBJ2-5; the match to TRBD2 covers 8 bases. TRBJ2-7 explains the end of the DNA better; the J call may be wrong. CDR3 length equals 16 residues. Germline lookup yields CDR1 SGHRS and CDR2 YFSETQ. The CDR3 spells CASSLAVLAEAYEQYF. The CDR3 DNA reads as TGCGCCAGCAGCTTGGCCGTACTAGCGGAGGCCTACGAGCAGTACTTC.

The chain links TRBV18 to TRBJ1-1; 10 nucleotides line up with TRBD1. CDR3 length equals 14 residues. J lost 5 bases, V lost 2 bases, and 2 bases had no gene match. The V gene's germline CDR1 is KGHSH and CDR2 LQKENI. In nucleotides, the CDR3 is TGTGCCAGCTCACCAAGGACAGGGGGGACTGAAGCTTTCTTT. Translation gives CASSPRTGGTEAFF.

The V call is TRBV7-3, the J call TRBJ2-2, with D maybe TRBD1 (6 bases). Trimming shortened V by 2 bases and J by 0 bases, and 10 bases separated the two germline ends. Germline CDR1 SGHTA, CDR2 FQGTGA. The CDR3 runs 16 residues. For the CDR3, the DNA is TGTGCCAGCAGCTTATACGCAGGGGCGAACACCGGGGAGCTGTTTTTT. It is translated as CASSLYAGANTGELFF.

The rearrangement uses TRBV6-5 and TRBJ2-7; 9 bases agree with TRBD1. V was pared by 5 bases and J by 3 bases, with 8 bases of the junction left unmatched. Germline values: CDR1 MNHEY, CDR2 SVGAGI. This CDR3 contains 15 residues. The CDR3 here is CASSAGGTGYYEQYF. The CDR3 DNA reads TGTGCCAGCAGTGCCGGGGGGACAGGGTACTACGAGCAGTACTTC.